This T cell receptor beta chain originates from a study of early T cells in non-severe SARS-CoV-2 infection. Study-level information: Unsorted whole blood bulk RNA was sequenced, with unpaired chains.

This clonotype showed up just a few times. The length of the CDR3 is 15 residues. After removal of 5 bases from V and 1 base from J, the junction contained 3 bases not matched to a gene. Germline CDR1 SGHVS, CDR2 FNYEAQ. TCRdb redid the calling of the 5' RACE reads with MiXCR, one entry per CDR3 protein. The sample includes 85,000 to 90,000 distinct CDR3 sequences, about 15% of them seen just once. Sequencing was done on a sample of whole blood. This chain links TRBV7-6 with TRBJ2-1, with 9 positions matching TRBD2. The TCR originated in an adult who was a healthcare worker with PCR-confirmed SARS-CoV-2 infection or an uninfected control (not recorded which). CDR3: CASSALAGSYNEQFF. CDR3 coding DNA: TGTGCCAGCAGCGCCCTAGCGGGGTCCTACAATGAGCAGTTCTTC. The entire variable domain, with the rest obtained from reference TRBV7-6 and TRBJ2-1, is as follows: GAGVSQSPRYKVTKRGQDVALRCDPISGHVSLYWYRQALGQGPEFLTYFNYEAQQDKSGLPNDRFSAERPEGSISTLTIQRTEQRDSAMYRCASSALAGSYNEQFFGPGTRLTVL.